Listed below are T cell receptor beta chains from one sample, sequenced in a study of T cells in Graves' hyperthyroidism and ophthalmopathy. Each CDR3 protein is one row after TCRdb ran MiXCR on the multiplex PCR reads. The table shows a few hundred thousand distinct CDR3 sequences, with around 14% occurring only once. Specimen: blood. These receptors were taken from a woman in her late teens or twenties with Graves' hyperthyroidism. The CDR3 runs from the conserved cysteine through the conserved F or W. The D gene is left open where the match is weak. Part of the rows lack a size; the others show once, few, many or a class for expanded clones.

j_call d_call v_call clone_size cdr3_nt cdr3_aa
TRBJ2-5 . TRBV10-3 few TGTGCCATCAGCGGGGAGCAGGGGAGGGAGACCCAGTACTTC CAISGEQGRETQYF
TRBJ2-4 TRBD2 TRBV12-3/TRBV12-4 many TGTGCCAGCAGTCCAATAGGACTAGCGGGACCCCTAGCCAAAAACATTCAGTACTTC CASSPIGLAGPLAKNIQYF
TRBJ2-7 TRBD2 TRBV5-1 few TGCGCCAGCAGCTATCAATTAGCGGGTCTCGAGCAGTACTTC CASSYQLAGLEQYF
TRBJ2-1 TRBD2 TRBV11-3 few TGTGCCAGCAGCCCGCGGGAGGCATCCTACAATGAGCAGTTCTTC CASSPREASYNEQFF
TRBJ2-2 . TRBV7-3 many TGTGCCAGCAGCTCTGGGACGGCGAACACCGGGGAGCTGTTTTTT CASSSGTANTGELFF
TRBJ2-1 TRBD2 TRBV20-1 many TGCAGTGCTCCAACTAGCGGGGGGTGGGATGAGCAGTTCTTC CSAPTSGGWDEQFF
TRBJ2-7 . TRBV5-6 . TGTGCCAGCAGCCGAAGCGGCTTGCTCTTCGAGCAGTACTTC CASSRSGLLFEQYF
TRBJ2-1 . TRBV7-9 many TGTGCCAGCAGCTCCCTGACACTCACGTCCTACAATGAGCAGTTCTTC CASSSLTLTSYNEQFF
TRBJ1-1 . TRBV12-3/TRBV12-4 once TGTGCCAGCAGAGGACAGTACGTGAACACTGAAGCCTTCTTT CASRGQYVNTEAFF
TRBJ2-5 . TRBV6-5 many TGTACCAGCAGTTACTCGGCCACATCCGGGACCCAGTACTTC CTSSYSATSGTQYF
TRBJ1-2 . TRBV2 many TGTGCCAGCAGTGATTGGGCAGCAGCTAACTATGGCTACACCTTC CASSDWAAANYGYTF
TRBJ2-1 TRBD2 TRBV6-1 many TGTGCCAGCAGTCTAGCGGGAACTAACTACAATGAGCAGTTCTTC CASSLAGTNYNEQFF
TRBJ1-4 . TRBV3-1 . TGTGCCAGCAGCCAGCCCGCAACTAATGAAAAACTGTTTTTT CASSQPATNEKLFF
TRBJ1-1 TRBD1 TRBV29-1 . TGCAGCGTTGTAGGGACAGGGGACCAGAACACTGAAGCTTTCTTT CSVVGTGDQNTEAFF
TRBJ2-7 . TRBV10-2 few TGCGCCAGCAGTGACAGCCGCTACGAGCAGTACTTC CASSDSRYEQYF
TRBJ2-1 TRBD1 TRBV2 many TGTGCCAGCAGTGGGATACAGGGGACACCCTCCTACAATGAGCAGTTCTTC CASSGIQGTPSYNEQFF
TRBJ1-3 . TRBV6-5 . TGTGCCAGCAGTTACTCGGGGACCGTAGGAAACACCATATATTTT CASSYSGTVGNTIYF
TRBJ1-2 . TRBV3-1 many TGTGCCAGCAGCCAAGAGGGGACCTATGGCTACACCTTC CASSQEGTYGYTF
TRBJ1-2 TRBD1 TRBV28 . TGTGCCAGCAGTTTGGCGTTGGGACAGGTCTATGGCTACACCTTC CASSLALGQVYGYTF
TRBJ2-2 . TRBV6-1 . TGTGCCACATGTGGCACCGGGGAGCTGTTTTTT CATCGTGELFF
TRBJ1-3 . TRBV10-3 few TGTGCCATCAGTGAGTCGGACACCTCTGGAAACACCATATATTTT CAISESDTSGNTIYF
TRBJ2-1 TRBD1 TRBV10-3 many TGTGCCATCAAGGGACAGGTGGCCCATGAGCAGTTCTTC CAIKGQVAHEQFF
TRBJ1-4 . TRBV2 . TGTGCCAGCATGGGAGATAATGAAAAACTGTTTTTT CASMGDNEKLFF
TRBJ2-1 . TRBV30 many TGTGCCTGGAGCGGTAGCTCCTACAATGAGCAGTTCTTC CAWSGSSYNEQFF